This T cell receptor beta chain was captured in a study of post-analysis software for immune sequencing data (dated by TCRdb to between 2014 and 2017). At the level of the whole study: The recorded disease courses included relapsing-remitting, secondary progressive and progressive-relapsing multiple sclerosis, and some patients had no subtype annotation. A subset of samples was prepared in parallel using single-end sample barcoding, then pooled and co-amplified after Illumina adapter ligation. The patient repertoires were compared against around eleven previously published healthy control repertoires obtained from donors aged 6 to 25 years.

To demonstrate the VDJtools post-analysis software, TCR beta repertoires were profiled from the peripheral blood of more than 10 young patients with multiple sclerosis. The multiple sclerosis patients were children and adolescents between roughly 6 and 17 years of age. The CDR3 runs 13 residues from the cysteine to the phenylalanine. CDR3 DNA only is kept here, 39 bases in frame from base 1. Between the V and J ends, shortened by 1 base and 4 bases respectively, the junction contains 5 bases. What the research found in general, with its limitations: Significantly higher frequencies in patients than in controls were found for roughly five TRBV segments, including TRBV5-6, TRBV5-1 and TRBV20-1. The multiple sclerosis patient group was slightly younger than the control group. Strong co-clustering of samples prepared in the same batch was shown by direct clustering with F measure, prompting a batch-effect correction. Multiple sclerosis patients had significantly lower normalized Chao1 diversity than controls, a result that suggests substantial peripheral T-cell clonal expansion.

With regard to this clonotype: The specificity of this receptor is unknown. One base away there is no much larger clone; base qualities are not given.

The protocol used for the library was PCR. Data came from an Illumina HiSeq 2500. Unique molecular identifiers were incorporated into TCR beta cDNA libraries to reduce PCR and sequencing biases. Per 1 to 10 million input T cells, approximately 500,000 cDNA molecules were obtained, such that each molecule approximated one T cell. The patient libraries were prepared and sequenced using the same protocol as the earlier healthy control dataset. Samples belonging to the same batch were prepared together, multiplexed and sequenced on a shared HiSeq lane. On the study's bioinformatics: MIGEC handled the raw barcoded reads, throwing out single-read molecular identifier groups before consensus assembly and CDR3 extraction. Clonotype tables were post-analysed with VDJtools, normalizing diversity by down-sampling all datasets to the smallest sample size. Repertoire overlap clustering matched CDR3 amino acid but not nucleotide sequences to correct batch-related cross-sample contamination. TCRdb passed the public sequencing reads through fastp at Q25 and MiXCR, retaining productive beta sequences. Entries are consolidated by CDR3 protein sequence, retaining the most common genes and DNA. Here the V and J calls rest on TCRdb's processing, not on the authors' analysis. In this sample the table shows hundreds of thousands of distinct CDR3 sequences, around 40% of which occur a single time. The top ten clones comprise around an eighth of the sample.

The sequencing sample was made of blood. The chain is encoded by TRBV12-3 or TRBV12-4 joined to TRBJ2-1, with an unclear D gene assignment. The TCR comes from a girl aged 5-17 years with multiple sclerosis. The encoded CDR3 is CASSLVQYNEQFF. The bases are TGTGCCAGCAGTTTAGTACAGTACAATGAGCAGTTCTTC.